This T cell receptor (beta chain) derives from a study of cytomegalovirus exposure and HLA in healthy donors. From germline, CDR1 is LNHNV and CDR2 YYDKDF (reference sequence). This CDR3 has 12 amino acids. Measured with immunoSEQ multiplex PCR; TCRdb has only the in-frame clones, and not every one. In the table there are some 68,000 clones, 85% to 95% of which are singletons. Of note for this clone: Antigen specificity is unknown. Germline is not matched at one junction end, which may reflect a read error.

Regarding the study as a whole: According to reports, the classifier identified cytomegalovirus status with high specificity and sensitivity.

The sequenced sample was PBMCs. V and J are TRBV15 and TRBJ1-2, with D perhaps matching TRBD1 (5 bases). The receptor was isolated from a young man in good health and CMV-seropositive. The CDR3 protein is CATSRVPGGIAF. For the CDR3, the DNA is TGTGCCACCAGCAGAGTCCCGGGGGGGATCGCCTTC. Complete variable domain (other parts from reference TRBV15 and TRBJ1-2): DAMVIQNPRYQVTQFGKPVTLSCSQTLNHNVMYWYQQKSSQAPKLLFHYYDKDFNNEADTPDNFQSRRPNTSFCFLDIRSPGLGDTAMYLCATSRVPGGIAFGSGTRLTVV.